The source of this T cell receptor (beta chain) is a study of post-analysis software for immune sequencing data. Overall study: Several disease courses (relapsing-remitting, secondary progressive and progressive-relapsing) of multiple sclerosis were included. Study outcomes and limitations: Four to six TRBV segments were more frequent in patients than controls; TRBV5-6, TRBV5-1 and TRBV20-1 belonged to this group.

Tagging with unique molecular identifiers was a feature of the TCR beta cDNA libraries. TCRdb analysed the PCR reads with MiXCR anew, one entry per CDR3 protein. The sample holds approximately 730,000 distinct CDR3 sequences, approximately 44% seen once. As concerns this clonotype: The antigen remains unidentified. At one end, the junction sequence differs from germline, possibly due to a read error.

This CDR3 region has 16 residues. Sequences were obtained from blood. The receptor was isolated from a girl under 18 with multiple sclerosis. The rearrangement joins TRBV12-3 or TRBV12-4 to TRBJ2-1, with D perhaps TRBD2 (6 bases). The chain's CDR3 is CASSSELRGGYNEQVF. The CDR3 DNA reads TGTGCCAGCAGTTCCGAGCTACGGGGAGGCTACAATGAGCAGGTCTTC.